Below, 17 T cell receptor beta chains from the same sample are listed, as sequenced in a study of somatic reversion in DOCK8 deficiency. Using EuroClonality-NGS primers, TRB was amplified from 90 to 100 ng genomic DNA in one-step amplicon PCR. Each CDR3 protein gets one entry after TCRdb re-called the multiplex PCR reads with MiXCR. The data show several thousand distinct CDR3 sequences, with 20% to 25% seen just once and 8.5% to 10% held by the top ten. Specimen: peripheral blood. The receptors shown here come from a human donor in good health.

This clonotype was seen a few times. The chain is built from TRBV9 and TRBJ1-3; tentatively, D is TRBD1 (5 bases). Germline lookup yields CDR1 SGDLS and CDR2 YYNGEE. This CDR3 comprises 16 residues. The ends were cut back, 3 bases at V and 2 bases at J, with 15 bases in the middle. The CDR3 region is CASSAFRQFPGNTIYF. DNA of the CDR3: TGTGCCAGCAGCGCCTTTCGACAGTTCCCTGGAAACACCATATATTTT.

Within the sample, this clonotype is medium-sized (0.01 to 0.1%). The chain joins TRBV19 to TRBJ1-2; D possibly corresponds to TRBD1 (6 bases). The CDR3 extends over 12 amino acids. Looked up from germline, CDR1 is LNHDA and CDR2 is SQIVND (reference sequence). The V and J ends lost 6 bases and 7 bases respectively, with 12 bases between them. The CDR3 loop is CASRWGLGGYTF. The CDR3 nucleotides read TGTGCCAGTAGATGGGGGCTTGGTGGCTACACCTTC.

The chain combines TRBV20-1 with TRBJ2-7; tentatively, D is TRBD1 or TRBD2 (5 bases each). Trimming shortened V by 0 bases and J by 4 bases, and 7 bases separated the two germline ends. The CDR3 runs 12 residues. Germline V CDR1 and CDR2: DFQATT, SNEGSKA (reference sequence). CDR3 DNA: TGCAGTGCTAGAGAGGGGGAGTACGAGCAGTACTTC. Residues: CSAREGEYEQYF.

The rearrangement uses TRBV4-1 and TRBJ1-2, with D possibly being TRBD1 (6 bases). Trimming stripped 1 base from V and 7 bases from J, with 13 bases between. CDR3 length: 14 residues. Germline CDR1 MGHRA, CDR2 YSYEKL. The CDR3 region has the DNA TGCGCCAGCAGCCAAGGCAAGGGGGGGACTGGCTACACCTTC. It translates to CASSQGKGGTGYTF.

This clonotype was picked up one time. The V gene is TRBV6-2 or TRBV6-3, the J gene TRBJ2-7; 9 bases are shared with TRBD1. Per germline, CDR1 MNHEY and CDR2 SVGEGT. The CDR3 loop spans 13 amino acids. The ends lost 2 bases at V and 8 bases at J; junction bases unmatched: 4. CDR3 nucleotides: TGTGCCAGCAGTTACGAGGACAGGGGCAAGCAGTACTTC. This codes for CASSYEDRGKQYF.

This clonotype was seen only a few times. The chain combines TRBV3-1 with TRBJ1-5; D perhaps matches TRBD1 (6 bases). The CDR3 sequence is 14 residues long. CDR1 and CDR2 (germline): LGHDT, YNNKEL (reference sequence). V was pared by 2 bases and J by 5 bases, with 10 bases between. This CDR3 is CASSQSGVDQPQHF. CDR3 sequence (DNA): TGTGCCAGCAGCCAATCAGGGGTGGATCAGCCCCAGCATTTT.

By share of the sample, this clonotype is medium-sized. This chain uses TRBV30 with TRBJ1-5; 10 nucleotides match TRBD1. In germline, CDR1 is GTSNPN, CDR2 SVGIG (reference sequence). The CDR3 is 14 residues long. Trimming at V came to 5 bases and at J to 2 bases, leaving 3 bases not matched to a gene. CDR3 in amino acids: CAWQTGGGNQPQHF. In DNA, the CDR3 is TGTGCCTGGCAGACAGGGGGCGGCAATCAGCCCCAGCATTTT.

By share of the sample, this clonotype is large (0.1 to 1%). This sequence joins TRBV11-2 and TRBJ1-1; D unclear. CDR3 size: 13 residues. Trimming shortened V by 5 bases and J by 1 base, and 8 bases separated the two germline ends. Germline CDR1 reads SGHAT; CDR2 reads FQNNGV. The CDR3 bases are TGTGCCAGCAGCCGTGACTGGAACACTGAAGCTTTCTTT. Encoded protein: CASSRDWNTEAFF.

This clonotype was counted only a few times. The CDR3 reads CASSTRPGGSSYNEQFF. The CDR3 bases are TGTGCCAGTAGTACACGACCGGGGGGGAGCTCCTACAATGAGCAGTTCTTC. The chain uses TRBV19 and TRBJ2-1, with 8 nucleotides matching TRBD2. This CDR3 spans 17 amino acids. Germline-derived CDR1 and CDR2 are LNHDA and SQIVND (reference sequence). Trimming took 4 bases from V and 0 from J; bases not matched to a gene: 8.

This clonotype was found a few times. This chain connects TRBV6-6 to TRBJ1-5; tentatively, D is TRBD1 (6 bases). Germline loops: CDR1 MNHNY, CDR2 SVGAGI (reference sequence). The CDR3 totals 15 residues. The V end was cut by 6 bases, the J end by 2 bases, with 14 bases between. CDR3 sequence: CASRSGGGGNQPQHF. The CDR3 DNA sequence: TGTGCCAGCAGGAGCGGGGGCGGGGGCAATCAGCCCCAGCATTTT.

The table lists this clonotype with a few counts. The chain combines TRBV2 with TRBJ1-4; D perhaps matches TRBD1 (6 bases). The germline V gene has CDR1 SNHLY and CDR2 FYNNEI. The length of the CDR3 is 14 residues. The ends were cut back, 2 bases at V and 4 bases at J, with 8 bases in the middle. For the CDR3, the DNA is TGTGCCAGCAGTGAATGGACAGATAATGAAAAACTGTTTTTT. This sequence encodes CASSEWTDNEKLFF. Using reference TRBV2 and TRBJ1-4 for the parts outside the CDR3, the full variable domain is EPEVTQTPSHQVTQMGQEVILRCVPISNHLYFYWYRQILGQKVEFLVSFYNNEISEKSEIFDDQFSVERPDGSNFTLKIRSTKLEDSAMYFCASSEWTDNEKLFFGSGTQLSVL.

Within the sample, this clonotype is medium-sized. J is TRBJ1-1 and V is TRBV5-4; no definite D call. The CDR3 extends over 14 amino acids. Germline assignment: CDR1 SGHNT and CDR2 YYREEE (reference sequence). Trimming cost V 1 base and J 2 bases, with 9 bases left between them. CDR3 nucleotides: TGTGCCAGCAGCTTGTTCAGGACCAACACTGAAGCTTTCTTT. Translation: CASSLFRTNTEAFF.

This clonotype counts as large. The J gene is TRBJ2-2, the V gene TRBV10-3, with D perhaps matching TRBD2 (5 bases). Germline lookup yields CDR1 ENHRY and CDR2 SYGVKD. V was shortened by 9 bases and J by 4 bases, with 15 bases between the two germline ends. This CDR3 region has 14 residues. CDR3 in DNA: TGTGCCATTGCGAGGGCCCAAACCACCGGGGAGCTGTTTTTT. Protein sequence: CAIARAQTTGELFF.

To note about this clonotype: This may come from a read error, since a much larger clone is one base off. This chain uses TRBV7-8 with TRBJ1-5; D is ambiguous. CDR1 and CDR2 from the germline V gene are SGHVS and FQNEAQ. This CDR3 has 15 amino acids. The DNA of the CDR3 is TGTACCAGCAGCTTAGGAGCAGGAGTCAATCAGCCCCAGCATTTT. It translates to CTSSLGAGVNQPQHF.

By proportion, this clonotype is large. The chain recombines TRBV10-3 with TRBJ1-1, with D possibly TRBD1 on 5 matching bases. This CDR3 is 13 amino acids long. Trimming pared 2 bases from V and 2 bases from J, leaving 6 bases between. Germline CDR1 reads ENHRY; CDR2 reads SYGVKD. CDR3 amino acids: CAISEGGNTEAFF. CDR3 nucleotide sequence: TGTGCCATCAGTGAGGGGGGAAACACTGAAGCTTTCTTT.

This clonotype was counted only a few times. This rearrangement joins TRBV12-3 or TRBV12-4 to TRBJ2-7, with D maybe TRBD1 (6 bases). Trimming stripped 1 base from V and 5 bases from J, with 9 bases between. This CDR3 is built from 13 residues. CDR3 protein: CASSLGNRDEQYF. CDR3 nucleotides: TGTGCCAGCAGTTTAGGAAACAGGGACGAGCAGTACTTC.

The chain carries TRBV20-1 and TRBJ1-1; 8 nucleotides line up with TRBD1. CDR1 is DFQATT, CDR2 SNEGSKA, per germline (reference sequence). Trimming took 4 bases from V and 5 from J; bases not matched to a gene: 12. CDR3 length equals 15 residues. CDR3 region: CSATLPQQGGTEAFF. The CDR3 coding sequence is TGCAGTGCTACCCTCCCCCAACAGGGGGGAACTGAAGCTTTCTTT.